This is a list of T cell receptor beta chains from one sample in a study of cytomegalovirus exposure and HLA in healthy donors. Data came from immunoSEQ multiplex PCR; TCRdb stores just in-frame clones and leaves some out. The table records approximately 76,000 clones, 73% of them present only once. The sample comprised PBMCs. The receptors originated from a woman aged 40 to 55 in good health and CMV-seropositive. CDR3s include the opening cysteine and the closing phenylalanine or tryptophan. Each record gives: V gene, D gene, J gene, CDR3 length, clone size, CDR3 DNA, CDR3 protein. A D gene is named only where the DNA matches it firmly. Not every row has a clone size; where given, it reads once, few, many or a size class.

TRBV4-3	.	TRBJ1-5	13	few	TGCGCCAGCAGCCCCTCCAGTAATCAGCCCCAGCATTTT	CASSPSSNQPQHF
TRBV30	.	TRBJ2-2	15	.	TGTGCCTGGAAACGCGGGGGCCGATACACCGGGGAGCTGTTTTTT	CAWKRGGRYTGELFF
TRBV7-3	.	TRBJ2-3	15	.	TGTGCCAGCAGCTTACATAGAACTAGCACAGATACGCAGTATTTT	CASSLHRTSTDTQYF
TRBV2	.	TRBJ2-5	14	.	TGTGCCAGCACTGGATGGGGCATGGTGGAGACCCAGTACTTC	CASTGWGMVETQYF
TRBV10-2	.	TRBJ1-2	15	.	TGCGCCAGCAGGACCCTCAGGGGCGCAGGTTATGGCTACACCTTC	CASRTLRGAGYGYTF
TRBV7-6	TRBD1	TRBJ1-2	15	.	TGTGCCAGCAGCTCTCCGGGACAGGGGGCTTATGGCTACACCTTC	CASSSPGQGAYGYTF
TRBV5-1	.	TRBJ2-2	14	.	TGCGCCAGCAGCATAGGACAAAACACCGGGGAGCTGTTTTTT	CASSIGQNTGELFF
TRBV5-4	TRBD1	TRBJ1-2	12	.	TGTGCCAGCAGCGGGGGACAGATTAGCTACACCTTC	CASSGGQISYTF
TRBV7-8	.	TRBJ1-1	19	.	TGTGCCAGCAGCCCCCTCCCCCGAACAGGGTTTGCCCCGAACACTGAAGCTTTCTTT	CASSPLPRTGFAPNTEAFF
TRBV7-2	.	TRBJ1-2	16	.	TGTGCCAGCAGCTTAAGGGGGGGGGCGGATCACTATGGCTACACCTTC	CASSLRGGADHYGYTF
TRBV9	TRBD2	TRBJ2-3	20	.	TGTGCCAGCAGCGTCACCCCGACTAGCGGGAGACGTGGAAGCACAGATACGCAGTATTTT	CASSVTPTSGRRGSTDTQYF
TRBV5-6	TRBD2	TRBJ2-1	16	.	TGTGCCAGCAGATTAATAGCGGGAGGATCCTACAATGAGCAGTTCTTC	CASRLIAGGSYNEQFF
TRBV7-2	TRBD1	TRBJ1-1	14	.	TGTGCCAGCAGCCCAGGGGGCCGTAACACTGAAGCTTTCTTT	CASSPGGRNTEAFF
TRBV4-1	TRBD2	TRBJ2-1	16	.	TGCGCCAGCAGCCAAATGGGGACTAGCGGGATCAATGAGCAGTTCTTC	CASSQMGTSGINEQFF
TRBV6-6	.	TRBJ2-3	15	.	TGTGCCAGCAGTTACCAGGGGTCGATCACAGATACGCAGTATTTT	CASSYQGSITDTQYF
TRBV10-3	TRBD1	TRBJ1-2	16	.	TGTGCCATCAGTGAGTCGGGACAGTTCGCTAACTATGGCTACACCTTC	CAISESGQFANYGYTF
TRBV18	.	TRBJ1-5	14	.	TGTGCCAGCTCACCCCCGAACCAGGCTCTGCCCCAGCATTTT	CASSPPNQALPQHF
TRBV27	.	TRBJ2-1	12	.	TGTGCCAGTGGGCGCATCTACAATGAGCAGTTCTTC	CASGRIYNEQFF
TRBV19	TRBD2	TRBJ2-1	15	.	TGTGCCAGTAGTATTTACGGGGGGAACTACAATGAGCAGTTCTTC	CASSIYGGNYNEQFF
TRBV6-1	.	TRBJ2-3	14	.	TGTGCCAGCAGTCGGGCAGGGAACACAGATACGCAGTATTTT	CASSRAGNTDTQYF
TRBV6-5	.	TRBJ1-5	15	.	TGTGCCAGCAGCAGACAACAGGGCCCCAATCAGCCCCAGCATTTT	CASSRQQGPNQPQHF
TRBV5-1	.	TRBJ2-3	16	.	TGCGCCAGCAGCCCGCAGGGGCGGACTAGCACAGATACGCAGTATTTT	CASSPQGRTSTDTQYF
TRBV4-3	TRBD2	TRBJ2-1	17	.	TGCGCCAGCAGCCAAGTCGTGATAGCGGGGGGGTACAATGAGCAGTTCTTC	CASSQVVIAGGYNEQFF
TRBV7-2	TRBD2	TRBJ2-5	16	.	TGTGCCAGCAGCTTCGTGGCGGGAGGTCTCCAAGAGACCCAGTACTTC	CASSFVAGGLQETQYF
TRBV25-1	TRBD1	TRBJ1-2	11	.	TGTGCCAGCGGGACAGCTTATGGCTACACCTTC	CASGTAYGYTF
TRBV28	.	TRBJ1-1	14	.	TGTGCCAGCAGTTTAGAACAGCAATACACTGAAGCTTTCTTT	CASSLEQQYTEAFF
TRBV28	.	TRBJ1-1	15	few	TGTGCCAGCAGCTCCCGCGGGGCAGCAAACACTGAAGCTTTCTTT	CASSSRGAANTEAFF
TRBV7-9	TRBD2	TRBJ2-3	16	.	TGTGCTAGCAGAGAACGGACTAGCGGGGGGGCAGATACGCAGTATTTT	CASRERTSGGADTQYF
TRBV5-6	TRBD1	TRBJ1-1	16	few	TGTGACAGGAGCTTGTTCGGGACAGGGGGTCACACTGAAGCTTTCTTT	CDRSLFGTGGHTEAFF
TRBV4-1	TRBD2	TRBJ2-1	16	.	TGCGCCAGCAGCCAAGAGCAGGTCGGGGGGGTCAATGAGCAGTTCTTC	CASSQEQVGGVNEQFF
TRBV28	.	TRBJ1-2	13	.	TGTGCCAGCATCTCAGACAGACGAATTGGCTACACCTTC	CASISDRRIGYTF